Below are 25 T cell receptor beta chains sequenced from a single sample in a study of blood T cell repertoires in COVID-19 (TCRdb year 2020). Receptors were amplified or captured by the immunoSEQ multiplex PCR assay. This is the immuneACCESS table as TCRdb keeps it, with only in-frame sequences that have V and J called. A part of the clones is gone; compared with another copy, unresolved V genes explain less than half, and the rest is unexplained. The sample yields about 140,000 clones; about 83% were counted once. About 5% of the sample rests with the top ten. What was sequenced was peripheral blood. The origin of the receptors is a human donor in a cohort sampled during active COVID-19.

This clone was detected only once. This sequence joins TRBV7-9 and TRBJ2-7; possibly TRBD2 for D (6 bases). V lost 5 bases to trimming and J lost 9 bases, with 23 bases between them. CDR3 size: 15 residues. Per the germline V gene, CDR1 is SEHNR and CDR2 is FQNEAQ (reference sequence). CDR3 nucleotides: TGTGCCAGCAGCCTAATTAGCGGTTCCCTTACGAGGCAGTACTTC. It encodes CASSLISGSLTRQYF.

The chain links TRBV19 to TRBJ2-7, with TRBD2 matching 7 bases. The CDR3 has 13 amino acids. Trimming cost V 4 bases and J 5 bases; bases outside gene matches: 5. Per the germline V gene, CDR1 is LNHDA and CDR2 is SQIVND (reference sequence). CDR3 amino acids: CASSTQRDNEQYF. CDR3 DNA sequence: TGTGCCAGTAGTACCCAGCGGGATAACGAGCAGTACTTC.

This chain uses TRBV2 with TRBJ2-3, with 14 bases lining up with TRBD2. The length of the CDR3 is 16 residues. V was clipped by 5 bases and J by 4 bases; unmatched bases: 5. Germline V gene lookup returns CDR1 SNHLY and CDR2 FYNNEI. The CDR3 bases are TGTGCCAGCAGTCCCGGGACTAGCGGGGGTGCAGATACGCAGTATTTT. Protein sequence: CASSPGTSGGADTQYF.

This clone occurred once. The CDR3 here is CATGWRPDYEQYF. In DNA form, the CDR3 reads TGTGCCACCGGGTGGAGGCCCGACTACGAGCAGTACTTC. The chain combines TRBV6-5 with TRBJ2-7, with TRBD2 as a possible D gene (5 bases). V was shortened by 10 bases and J by 3 bases, with 16 bases between the two germline ends. The CDR3 length is 13 residues. In germline, CDR1 is MNHEY, CDR2 SVGAGI.

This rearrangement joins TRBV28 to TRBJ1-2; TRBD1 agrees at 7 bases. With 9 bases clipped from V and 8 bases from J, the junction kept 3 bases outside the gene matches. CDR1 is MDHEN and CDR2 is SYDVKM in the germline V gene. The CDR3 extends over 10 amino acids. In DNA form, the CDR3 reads TGTGCCAGTACAGGGGACGGCTACACCTTC. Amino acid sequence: CASTGDGYTF.

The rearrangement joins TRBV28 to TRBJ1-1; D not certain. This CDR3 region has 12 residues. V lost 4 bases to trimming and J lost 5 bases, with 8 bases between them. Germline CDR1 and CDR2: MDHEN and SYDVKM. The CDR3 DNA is TGTGCCAGCAGTTCGGGGATGACTGAAGCTTTCTTT. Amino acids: CASSSGMTEAFF.

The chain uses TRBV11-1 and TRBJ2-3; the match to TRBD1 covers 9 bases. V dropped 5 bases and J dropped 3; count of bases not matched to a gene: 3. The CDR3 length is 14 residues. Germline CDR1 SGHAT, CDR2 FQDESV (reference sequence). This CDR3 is CASSQTGGTDTQYF. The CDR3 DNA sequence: TGTGCCAGCAGCCAGACAGGGGGGACAGATACGCAGTATTTT.

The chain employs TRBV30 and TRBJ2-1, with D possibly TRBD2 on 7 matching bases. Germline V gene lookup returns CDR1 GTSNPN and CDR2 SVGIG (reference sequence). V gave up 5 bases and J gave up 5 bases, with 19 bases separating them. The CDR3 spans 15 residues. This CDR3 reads CAWRVRGGLDNEQFF. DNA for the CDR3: TGTGCCTGGCGCGTACGCGGGGGCCTAGACAATGAGCAGTTCTTC.

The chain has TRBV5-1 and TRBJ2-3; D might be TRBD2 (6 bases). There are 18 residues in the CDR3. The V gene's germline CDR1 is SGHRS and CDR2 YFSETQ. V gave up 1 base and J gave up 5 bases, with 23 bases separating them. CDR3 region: CASSLNFLARGIGDTQYF. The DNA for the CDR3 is TGCGCCAGCAGCTTGAACTTCCTAGCTCGCGGGATAGGAGATACGCAGTATTTT.

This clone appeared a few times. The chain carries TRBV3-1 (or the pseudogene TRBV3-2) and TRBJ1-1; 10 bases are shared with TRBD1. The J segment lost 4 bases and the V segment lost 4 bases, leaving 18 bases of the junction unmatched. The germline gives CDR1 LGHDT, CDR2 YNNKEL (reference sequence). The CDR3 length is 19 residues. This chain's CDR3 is CASSRDRGRNVWLSTEAFF. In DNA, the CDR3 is TGTGCCAGCAGCCGAGACAGGGGGCGGAATGTGTGGTTGAGCACTGAAGCTTTCTTT.

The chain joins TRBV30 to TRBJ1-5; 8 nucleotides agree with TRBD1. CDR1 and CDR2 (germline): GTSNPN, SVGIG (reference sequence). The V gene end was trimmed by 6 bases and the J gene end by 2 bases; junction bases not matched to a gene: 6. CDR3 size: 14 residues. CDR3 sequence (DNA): TGTGCCTGTGACAGGGGAGGGGGCAATCAGCCCCAGCATTTT. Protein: CACDRGGGNQPQHF.

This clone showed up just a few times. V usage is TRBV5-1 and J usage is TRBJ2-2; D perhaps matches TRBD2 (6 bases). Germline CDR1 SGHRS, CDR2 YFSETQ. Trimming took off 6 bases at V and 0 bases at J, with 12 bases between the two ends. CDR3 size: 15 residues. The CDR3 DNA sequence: TGCGCCAGCACGACTAGGGAAACGAACACCGGGGAGCTGTTTTTT. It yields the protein CASTTRETNTGELFF.

The CDR3 bases are TGTGCCAGCAGCGTAACACAGAAAAATGAAAAACTGTTTTTT. Protein: CASSVTQKNEKLFF. The chain employs TRBV9 and TRBJ1-4; D unresolved. V lost 1 base, J lost 5 bases, and 9 bases lay in between. CDR3 length: 14 residues. The germline V gene has CDR1 SGDLS and CDR2 YYNGEE. The full variable domain, completed using reference TRBV9 and TRBJ1-4, is DSGVTQTPKHLITATGQRVTLRCSPRSGDLSVYWYQQSLDQGLQFLIQYYNGEERAKGNILERFSAQQFPDLHSELNLSSLELGDSALYFCASSVTQKNEKLFFGSGTQLSVL.

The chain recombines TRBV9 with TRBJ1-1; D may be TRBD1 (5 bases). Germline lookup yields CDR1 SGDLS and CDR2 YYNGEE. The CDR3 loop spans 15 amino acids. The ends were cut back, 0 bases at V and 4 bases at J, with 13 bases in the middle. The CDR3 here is CASSVAEGRITEAFF. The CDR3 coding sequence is TGTGCCAGCAGCGTAGCCGAGGGGAGGATCACTGAAGCTTTCTTT.

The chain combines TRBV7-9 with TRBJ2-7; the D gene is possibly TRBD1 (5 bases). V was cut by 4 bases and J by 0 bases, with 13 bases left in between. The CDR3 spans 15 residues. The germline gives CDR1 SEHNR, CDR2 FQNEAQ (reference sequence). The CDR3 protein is CASSYDSMSSYEQYF. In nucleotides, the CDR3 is TGTGCCAGCAGCTACGACAGTATGAGCTCCTACGAGCAGTACTTC.

In nucleotides, the CDR3 is TGTGCCAGCTCACCACCGGGCCGGGGGGGCTCCTACGAGCAGTACTTC. It is translated as CASSPPGRGGSYEQYF. The genes are TRBV18 and TRBJ2-7; 8 bases are a match to TRBD2. Looked up from germline, CDR1 is KGHSH and CDR2 is LQKENI. J gave up 0 bases and V 0 bases, and 4 bases lay outside the gene matches. The CDR3 is 16 residues long. The full variable domain, with the rest looked up from reference TRBV18 and TRBJ2-7, is NAGVMQNPRHLVRRRGQEARLRCSPMKGHSHVYWYRQLPEEGLKFMVYLQKENIIDESGMPKERFSAEFPKEGPSILRIQQVVRGDSAAYFCASSPPGRGGSYEQYFGPGTRLTVT.

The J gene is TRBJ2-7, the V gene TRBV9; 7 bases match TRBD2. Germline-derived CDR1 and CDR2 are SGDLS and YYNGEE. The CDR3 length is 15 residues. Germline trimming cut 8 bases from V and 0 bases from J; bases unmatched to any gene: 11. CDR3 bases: TGTGCCAGTTCGTTTGGGGGAGGGTTCTCCTACGAGCAGTACTTC. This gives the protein CASSFGGGFSYEQYF.

CDR3 amino acids: CASSNNRVARGTEAFF. In nucleotides, the CDR3 is TGTGCCAGCAGTAACAACAGGGTGGCCCGTGGAACTGAAGCTTTCTTT. The chain links TRBV6-2 or TRBV6-3 to TRBJ1-1; weak D call: TRBD1 (6 bases). The CDR3 extends over 16 amino acids. V was trimmed by 5 bases and J by 5 bases, leaving 21 bases between them. The V gene's germline CDR1 is MNHEY and CDR2 SVGEGT.

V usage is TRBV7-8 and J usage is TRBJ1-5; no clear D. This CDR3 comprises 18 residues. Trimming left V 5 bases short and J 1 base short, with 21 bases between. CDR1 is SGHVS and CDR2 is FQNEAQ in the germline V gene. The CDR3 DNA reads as TGTGCCAGCAGCCCGCTTGGGCTGGCCGACCTAAGCAATCAGCCCCAGCATTTT. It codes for CASSPLGLADLSNQPQHF.

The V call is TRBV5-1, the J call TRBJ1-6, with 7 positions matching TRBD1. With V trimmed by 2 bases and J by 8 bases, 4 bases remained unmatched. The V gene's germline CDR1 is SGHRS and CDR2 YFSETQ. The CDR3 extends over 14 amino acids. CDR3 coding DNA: TGCGCCAGCAGCTTTGGACAGGCTGATTCACCCCTCCACTTT. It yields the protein CASSFGQADSPLHF.

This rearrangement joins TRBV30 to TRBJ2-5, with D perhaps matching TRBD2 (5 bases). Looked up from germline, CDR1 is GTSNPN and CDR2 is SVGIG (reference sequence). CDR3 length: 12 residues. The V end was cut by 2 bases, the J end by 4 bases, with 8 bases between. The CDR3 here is CAWSPGGETQYF. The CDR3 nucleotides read TGTGCCTGGAGTCCCGGAGGAGAGACCCAGTACTTC.

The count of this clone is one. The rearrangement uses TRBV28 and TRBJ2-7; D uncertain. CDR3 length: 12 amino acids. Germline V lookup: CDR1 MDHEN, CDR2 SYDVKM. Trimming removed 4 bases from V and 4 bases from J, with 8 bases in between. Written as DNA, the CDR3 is TGTGCCAGCAGTTCCCCCAATTACGAGCAGTACTTC. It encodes CASSSPNYEQYF.

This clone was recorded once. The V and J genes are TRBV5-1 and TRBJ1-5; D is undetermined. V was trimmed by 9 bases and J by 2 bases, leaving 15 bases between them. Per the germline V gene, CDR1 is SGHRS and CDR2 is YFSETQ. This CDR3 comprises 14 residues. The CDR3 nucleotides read TGCGCCATCCGACCCAACAGTCGCAATCAGCCCCAGCATTTT. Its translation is CAIRPNSRNQPQHF.

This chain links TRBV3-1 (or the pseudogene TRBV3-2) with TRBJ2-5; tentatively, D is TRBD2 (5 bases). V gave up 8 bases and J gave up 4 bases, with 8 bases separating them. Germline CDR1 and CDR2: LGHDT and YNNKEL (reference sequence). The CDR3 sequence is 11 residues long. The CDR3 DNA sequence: TGTGCCAGCGGGAGCCGAGAGACCCAGTACTTC. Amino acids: CASGSRETQYF.

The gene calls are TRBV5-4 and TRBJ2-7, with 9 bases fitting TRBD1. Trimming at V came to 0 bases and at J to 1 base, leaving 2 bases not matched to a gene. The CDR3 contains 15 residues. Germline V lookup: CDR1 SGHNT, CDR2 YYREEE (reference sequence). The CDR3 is CASSLAGQGSYEQYF. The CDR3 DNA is TGTGCCAGCAGCTTGGCAGGACAGGGGTCCTACGAGCAGTACTTC.